Shown below are 12 T cell receptor beta chains from a single sample sequenced in a study of T cells expressing NK-cell markers. TCRdb re-called the 5' RACE reads, yielding one record per CDR3 amino acid sequence without DNA. Its listing shows roughly 3,000 distinct CDR3 sequences. The sample consisted of blood T cells: a sorted CD56 or NKG2C T cell subset, CD4+ or CD8+ T cells, or bulk PBMC T cells (not recorded which). These receptors were obtained from a young woman in good health.

This CDR3 reads CASSTSPAYEQYF. V is TRBV18 and J is TRBJ2-7. CDR1 and CDR2 (germline): KGHSH, LQKENI. This CDR3 has 13 amino acids. Variable domain in full (rest from reference TRBV18 and TRBJ2-7): NAGVMQNPRHLVRRRGQEARLRCSPMKGHSHVYWYRQLPEEGLKFMVYLQKENIIDESGMPKERFSAEFPKEGPSILRIQQVVRGDSAAYFCASSTSPAYEQYFGPGTRLTVT.

The V call is TRBV27, the J call TRBJ1-4; TCRdb designates TRBD1, a call that cannot be tested without DNA. Looked up from germline, CDR1 is MNHEY and CDR2 is SMNVEV (reference sequence). The CDR3 spans 19 residues. CDR3 protein: CASSSLPMARTGTNEKLFF.

This clonotype is identified as large from frequency. The V call is TRBV6-2 or TRBV6-3, the J call TRBJ2-2; as DNA is missing, the TRBD2 call by TCRdb cannot be tested. This CDR3 comprises 14 residues. Germline values: CDR1 MNHEY, CDR2 SVGEGT. CDR3 sequence reads: CASSYSLDTGELFF.

This clonotype registers medium-sized by frequency. The genes are TRBV20-1 and TRBJ2-5; TCRdb gives TRBD1 as the D gene, but with no DNA this cannot be confirmed. Germline V gives CDR1 DFQATT, CDR2 SNEGSKA (reference sequence). The CDR3 runs to 14 residues. The CDR3 is CSARAGGGQETQYF.

This sequence joins TRBV7-9 and TRBJ2-1; TCRdb designates TRBD1, a call that cannot be tested without DNA. The CDR3 spans 13 residues. Looked up from germline, CDR1 is SEHNR and CDR2 is FQNEAQ (reference sequence). Here the CDR3 reads CASSSGGHNEQFF.

The gene calls are TRBV6-4 and TRBJ2-1; the D call from TCRdb, TRBD2, cannot be confirmed without DNA. The CDR3 runs 18 residues. Germline V gene lookup returns CDR1 MRHNA and CDR2 SNTAGT. CDR3 amino acids: CASRVKTSGKGSYNEQFF.

The chain recombines TRBV6-4 with TRBJ1-6; without DNA, the TCRdb call of TRBD1 cannot be checked. The length of the CDR3 is 13 residues. The germline V gene encodes CDR1 MRHNA and CDR2 SNTAGT. The CDR3 protein is CASSEGENSPLHF.

The V gene is TRBV6-1, the J gene TRBJ2-1; checking the TCRdb D call of TRBD1 is not possible without DNA. CDR1 and CDR2 from the germline V gene are MNHNS and SASEGT. This CDR3 has 15 amino acids. CDR3 protein: CASSLAGDSYNEQFF.

This rearrangement joins TRBV7-3 to TRBJ2-2. This CDR3 region has 14 residues. Per the germline V gene, CDR1 is SGHTA and CDR2 is FQGTGA. CDR3 in amino acids: CASSLLGRTGELFF.

This clonotype ranks as medium-sized (0.01 to 0.1%) in terms of frequency. This rearrangement joins TRBV7-3 to TRBJ2-2; TCRdb calls TRBD1, which cannot be checked without DNA. Germline CDR1 SGHTA, CDR2 FQGTGA. This CDR3 comprises 14 residues. CDR3 protein: CASSSGQHTGELFF.

The chain links TRBV15 to TRBJ1-5; TCRdb proposes TRBD1, but this gene call is untestable without DNA. The length of the CDR3 is 13 residues. Per the germline V gene, CDR1 is LNHNV and CDR2 is YYDKDF (reference sequence). The CDR3 spells CATRGQENQPQHF.

By frequency, this clonotype is large. The chain employs TRBV20-1 and TRBJ2-3; the TCRdb D gene call, TRBD2, has no DNA to confirm it. The CDR3 contains 15 residues. From germline, CDR1 is DFQATT and CDR2 SNEGSKA (reference sequence). CDR3 protein: CSARIAGGPTDTQYF.